Below are 8 T cell receptor beta chains sequenced from a single sample in a study of T-cell reconstitution after alpha-beta-depleted transplantation in children. For TCRbeta, the library was prepared with unique molecular identifiers. TCRdb processed the PCR reads anew with MiXCR; each CDR3 protein has one entry. The repertoire holds over 70,000 distinct CDR3 sequences, with less than 15% as singletons. The sequencing here drew on PBMCs from the stem cell graft donor, taken from the stem cell graft. These receptors were taken from a human donor who donated a stem cell graft to a child with inherited bone marrow failure.

This clonotype showed up many times. The rearrangement joins TRBV5-1 to TRBJ1-6, with 10 bases aligning to TRBD1. CDR1 is SGHRS and CDR2 is YFSETQ in the germline V gene. Trimming at V came to 5 bases and at J to 5 bases, leaving 4 bases not matched to a gene. This CDR3 is 15 amino acids long. CDR3 region: CASRPGQGNNSPLHF. Written as DNA, the CDR3 is TGCGCCAGCAGGCCGGGACAGGGGAATAATTCACCCCTCCACTTT. Based on the CDR3 plus reference TRBV5-1 and TRBJ1-6, the full variable domain is KAGVTQTPRYLIKTRGQQVTLSCSPISGHRSVSWYQQTPGQGLQFLFEYFSETQRNKGNFPGRFSGRQFSNSRSEMNVSTLELGDSALYLCASRPGQGNNSPLHFGNGTRLTVT.

The sample holds many counts of this clonotype. The chain joins TRBV3-1 to TRBJ2-1, with 13 bases fitting TRBD2. CDR1 and CDR2 from the germline V gene are LGHDT and YNNKEL (reference sequence). V was clipped by 3 bases and J by 2 bases; unmatched bases: 7. The CDR3 runs to 18 residues. The DNA of the CDR3 is TGTGCCAGCAGCCAGGAACTAGCGGGAGGGTCCGCCTACAATGAGCAGTTCTTC. Translating gives CASSQELAGGSAYNEQFF.

This clonotype has just a few counts. The chain joins TRBV7-2 to TRBJ2-4; TRBD2 is a possible D gene (5 bases). The CDR3 extends over 14 amino acids. Germline CDR1 and CDR2: SGHTA and FQGNSA. The V and J ends lost 5 bases and 6 bases respectively, with 14 bases between them. The CDR3 nucleotides are TGTGCCAGCAGCCCTCCGGGAAGATTAAACATTCAGTACTTC. Encoded protein: CASSPPGRLNIQYF.

This clonotype was counted at least ten times. V gene TRBV15 combines with J gene TRBJ1-2; D possibly corresponds to TRBD1 (5 bases). The V gene lost 0 bases and the J gene lost 6 bases, with 17 bases spanning the gap. CDR1 is LNHNV and CDR2 is YYDKDF in the germline V gene (reference sequence). The CDR3 covers 16 residues. CDR3 sequence reads: CATSREGTENLHGYTF. The CDR3 nucleotides are TGTGCCACCAGCAGAGAGGGGACGGAAAACCTTCATGGCTACACCTTC.

This clonotype was detected a few times. The gene calls are TRBV20-1 and TRBJ2-1, with D possibly TRBD1 on 6 matching bases. V lost 6 bases, J lost 5 bases, and 14 bases lay in between. The germline gives CDR1 DFQATT, CDR2 SNEGSKA (reference sequence). This CDR3 has 13 amino acids. Written as DNA, the CDR3 is TGCAGTGCACTACCCGACAGGCACAATGAGCAGTTCTTC. It codes for CSALPDRHNEQFF.

This clonotype came up many times. The V call is TRBV27, the J call TRBJ2-2; D is uncertain. V was shortened by 3 bases and J by 7 bases, with 6 bases between the two germline ends. Germline CDR1 is MNHEY and CDR2 is SMNVEV (reference sequence). The CDR3 contains 12 residues. This CDR3 reads CASSLGIGELFF. The CDR3 DNA reads TGTGCCAGCAGTTTGGGGATCGGGGAGCTGTTTTTT.

The V gene is TRBV2, the J gene TRBJ2-1, with TRBD1 identical over 11 bases. The CDR3 spans 16 residues. Losses at the gene ends were 2 bases for V and 4 bases for J; bases not matched to a gene: 4. Germline assignment: CDR1 SNHLY and CDR2 FYNNEI. CDR3 bases: TGTGCCAGCAGTGAATGGGGGACAGGGGGTTACAATGAGCAGTTCTTC. Protein sequence: CASSEWGTGGYNEQFF.

A few counts support this clonotype. CDR3 nucleotide sequence: TGTGCCAGCAGCTTAGCACGGATGAACACTGAAGCTTTCTTT. Amino acid sequence: CASSLARMNTEAFF. The chain recombines TRBV7-2 with TRBJ1-1; no firm D call. The length of the CDR3 is 14 residues. CDR1 is SGHTA, CDR2 FQGNSA, per germline. V shed 0 bases and J shed 0 bases, with 5 bases lying between them.